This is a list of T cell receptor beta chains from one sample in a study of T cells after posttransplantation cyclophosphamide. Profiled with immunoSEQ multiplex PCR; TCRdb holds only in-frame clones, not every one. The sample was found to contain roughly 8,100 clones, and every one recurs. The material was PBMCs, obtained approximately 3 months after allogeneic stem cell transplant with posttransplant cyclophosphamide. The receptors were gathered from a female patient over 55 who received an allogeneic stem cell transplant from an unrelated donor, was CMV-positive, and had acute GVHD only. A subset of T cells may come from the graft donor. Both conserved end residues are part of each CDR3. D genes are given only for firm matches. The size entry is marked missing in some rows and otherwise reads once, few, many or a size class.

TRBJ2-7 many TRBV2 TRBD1 TGTGCCAGCAGGGTGGGGACAGGGTTCAAGCAGTACTTC CASRVGTGFKQYF
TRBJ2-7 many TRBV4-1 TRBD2 TGCGCCAGCAGCCAAGTGGGACTAGTGGAGTACGAGCAGTACTTC CASSQVGLVEYEQYF
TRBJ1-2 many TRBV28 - TGTGCCAGCAGTTTAGTCGCGTATGGCTACACCTTC CASSLVAYGYTF
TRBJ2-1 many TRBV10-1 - TGCGCCAGCAGTGAGTCGGGCCGCGAGGAGCAGTTCTTC CASSESGREEQFF
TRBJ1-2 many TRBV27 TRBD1 TGTGCCAGCAGCTGGGCAGGGGGCTATGGCTACACCTTC CASSWAGGYGYTF
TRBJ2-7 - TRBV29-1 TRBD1 TGCAGCGTTGGGCCGGGACAGGGGGCCTACGAGCAGTACTTC CSVGPGQGAYEQYF
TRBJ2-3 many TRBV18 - TGTGCCAGCTCACCTTTACAGGGTAGCACAGATACGCAGTATTTT CASSPLQGSTDTQYF
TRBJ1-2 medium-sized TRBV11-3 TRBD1 TGTGCCAGCAGCGACGGGTTTTTTCCGGGACAGCTCTATGGCTACACCTTC CASSDGFFPGQLYGYTF
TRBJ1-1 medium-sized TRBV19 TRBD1 TGTGCCACCCCGACAGGGGGCGTGATTATTAGTACTGAAGCTTTCTTT CATPTGGVIISTEAFF
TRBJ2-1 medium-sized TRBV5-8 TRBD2 TGTGCCAGCAGCCTTGGGACTAGCGGTGGCTACAATGAGCAGTTCTTC CASSLGTSGGYNEQFF
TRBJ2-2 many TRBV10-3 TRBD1 TGTGCCATCAAAGGGGGACAGGGGGACACCGGGGAGCTGTTTTTT CAIKGGQGDTGELFF
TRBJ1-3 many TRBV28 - TGTGCCAGCAGAGCTAGACGGAGCTCTGGAAACACCATATATTTT CASRARRSSGNTIYF
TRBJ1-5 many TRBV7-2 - TGTGCCAGCAGCCCCTCTATTAGCAATCAGCCCCAGCATTTT CASSPSISNQPQHF
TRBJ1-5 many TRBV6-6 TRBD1 TGTGCCAGCAGTCAGCCGGGACAGGGGGCGAATCAGCCCCAGCATTTT CASSQPGQGANQPQHF
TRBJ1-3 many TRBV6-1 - TGTGCCGGACAGAGTTCTGGAAACACCATATATTTT CAGQSSGNTIYF
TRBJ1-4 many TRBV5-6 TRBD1 TGTGCCAGCAGCGACAGGGTTTGGGGTGAAAAACTGTTTTTT CASSDRVWGEKLFF
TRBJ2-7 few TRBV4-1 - TGCGCCAGCAGCCAAGGGGACTCCAATCCGGCCTACGAGCAGTACTTC CASSQGDSNPAYEQYF
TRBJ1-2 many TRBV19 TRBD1 TGTGCCAGTAGTACACAGGGGCCCAACTATGGCTACACCTTC CASSTQGPNYGYTF
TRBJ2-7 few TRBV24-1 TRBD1 TGTGCCACCAGTGACCCTCGGACAGGGGGCTACGAGCAGTACTTC CATSDPRTGGYEQYF
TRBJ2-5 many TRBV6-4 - TGTGCCACAGGCGGGTGGGGAAGTCAAGAGACCCAGTACTTC CATGGWGSQETQYF
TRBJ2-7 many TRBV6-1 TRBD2 TGTGCCAGCAGAGCTAGCGGGAGCTACGAGCAGTACTTC CASRASGSYEQYF
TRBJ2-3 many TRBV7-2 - TGTGCCAGCAGCTTAGACACCCTTCCAACAGATACGCAGTATTTT CASSLDTLPTDTQYF
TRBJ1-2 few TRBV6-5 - TGTGCCAGCAGTTGGACACGGGAGTCTTCCTATGGCTACACCTTC CASSWTRESSYGYTF
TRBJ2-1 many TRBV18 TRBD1 TGTGCCAGCTCACCGCTGGACAGGGGGCATTACAATGAGCAGTTCTTC CASSPLDRGHYNEQFF
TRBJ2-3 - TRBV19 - TGTGCCAGTAGTACTCTCCCGGATACGCAGTATTTT CASSTLPDTQYF
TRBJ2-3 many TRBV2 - TGCGCCGACAAGACCGGTTTCACAGATACGCAGTATTTT CADKTGFTDTQYF
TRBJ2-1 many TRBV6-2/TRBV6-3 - TGTGCCAGCAGTTCGACTAGAATGGGCTACAATGAGCAGTTCTTC CASSSTRMGYNEQFF
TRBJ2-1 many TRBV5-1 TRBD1 TGCGCCAGCAGCCGGACAGGGTTGGACAATGAGCAGTTCTTC CASSRTGLDNEQFF
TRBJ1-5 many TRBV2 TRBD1 TGTGCCAGCAGTGTACCCGGGACAGGGAGTCAGCCCCAGCATTTT CASSVPGTGSQPQHF
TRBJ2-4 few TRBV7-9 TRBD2 TGTGCCAGCAGCTTTGGGACTAGCGGGGGGGCCGCTAACATTCAGTACTTC CASSFGTSGGAANIQYF
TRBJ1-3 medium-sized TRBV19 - TGTGCCAGTAGTGCCTCGGACAACTCTGGAAACACCATATATTTT CASSASDNSGNTIYF
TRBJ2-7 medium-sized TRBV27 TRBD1 TGTGCCAGCGGGGACAGTCTGAGGACCTACGAGCAGTACTTC CASGDSLRTYEQYF